The 29 T cell receptor beta chains listed next were all sequenced from one sample in a study of T cell responses to AZD1222 COVID-19 vaccine (dated by TCRdb to the early 2020s). The sample's time point, from its label and the paper: baseline before first vaccination. Library construction relied on the immunoSEQ multiplex PCR assay. The table comes from immuneACCESS by way of TCRdb, which keeps in-frame sequences with V and J called. Part of the clones is missing from these tables; in studies checked, under half for an unresolved V gene and the rest for unknown reasons. In this sample the table shows about 78,000 clones, 87% of which occur a single time. The biggest ten clones account for roughly a quarter of the sample. The sample here was peripheral blood, taken on day 0 of AZD1222 vaccination. The source is an adult in good health.

The gene calls are TRBV5-6 and TRBJ1-1, with D hard to call. Germline values: CDR1 SGHDT, CDR2 YYEEEE. Trimming pared 4 bases from V and 5 bases from J, leaving 18 bases between. CDR3 length: 15 residues. CDR3 sequence reads: CASSPEGKGWTEAFF. CDR3 coding DNA: TGTGCCAGCAGCCCGGAGGGAAAAGGATGGACTGAAGCTTTCTTT.

This clone was observed a single time. CDR3 sequence: CATRTVLGSNGYTF. CDR3 in DNA: TGCGCCACCCGGACAGTCCTAGGATCAAATGGCTACACCTTC. This chain links TRBV4-1 with TRBJ1-2, with TRBD1 as a possible D gene (6 bases). The CDR3 totals 14 residues. In germline, CDR1 is MGHRA, CDR2 YSYEKL. Trimming removed 10 bases at V and 6 bases at J, with 21 bases between.

The chain joins TRBV11-3 to TRBJ2-7; TRBD1 is a possible D gene (6 bases). Germline values: CDR1 SGHNT, CDR2 YENEEA. The germline V and J ends were trimmed by 2 bases and 5 bases, with 10 bases remaining between them. The CDR3 extends over 13 amino acids. This CDR3 reads CASSLQGSNEQYF. The CDR3 DNA reads TGTGCCAGCAGCTTACAGGGGTCCAACGAGCAGTACTTC.

This chain links TRBV2 with TRBJ2-7, with D perhaps being TRBD1 or TRBD2 (5 bases each). Germline CDR1 reads SNHLY; CDR2 reads FYNNEI. Trimming removed 10 bases from V and 5 bases from J, with 18 bases in between. This CDR3 has 13 amino acids. The CDR3 here is CAITPGTDDEQYF. The CDR3 DNA reads as TGTGCCATAACTCCCGGGACGGACGACGAGCAGTACTTC.

Comments on this clone: At one of its ends the junction is not consistent with the germline gene, which may arise from a read error. V gene TRBV6-9 combines with J gene TRBJ1-6; TRBD1 aligns across 7 bases. Germline loops: CDR1 MNHGY, CDR2 SVAAGI. The CDR3 is made up of 15 amino acids. The CDR3 loop is CASSSRGTERNIPAF. The DNA for the CDR3 is TGTGCCAGCAGTTCGCGCGGGACAGAACGAAACATACCAGCTTTT.

This rearrangement joins TRBV19 to TRBJ1-1; TRBD1 agrees at 7 bases. The CDR3 loop spans 16 amino acids. The J segment lost 4 bases and the V segment lost 5 bases, leaving 13 bases of the junction unmatched. Per the germline V gene, CDR1 is LNHDA and CDR2 is SQIVND (reference sequence). The CDR3 protein is CASSRRDRGIGTEAFF. The CDR3 DNA is TGTGCCAGTAGTCGCCGGGACAGAGGGATCGGCACTGAAGCTTTCTTT.

This chain joins TRBV9 and TRBJ1-2, with unresolved D. Germline lookup yields CDR1 SGDLS and CDR2 YYNGEE. Trimming took off 0 bases at V and 0 bases at J, with 9 bases between the two ends. This CDR3 has 15 amino acids. For the CDR3, the DNA is TGTGCCAGCAGCGTAGGTACGGCCACTAACTATGGCTACACCTTC. Its protein is CASSVGTATNYGYTF.

For the CDR3, the DNA is TGTGCCAGTAGTACCTCAGGAAACACCATATATTTT. Protein sequence: CASSTSGNTIYF. This chain uses TRBV19 with TRBJ1-3; D gene ambiguous. The ends were cut back, 4 bases at V and 4 bases at J, with 5 bases in the middle. CDR1 is LNHDA, CDR2 SQIVND, per germline (reference sequence). This CDR3 comprises 12 residues.

The CDR3 reads CASSTTGNTIYF. The CDR3 DNA sequence: TGTGCCAGCAGCACGACTGGAAACACCATATATTTT. The chain links TRBV7-2 to TRBJ1-3; D uncertain. Trimming cost V 5 bases and J 2 bases, with 4 bases left between them. The length of the CDR3 is 12 residues. CDR1 is SGHTA and CDR2 is FQGNSA in the germline V gene.

This clone was seen only once. The chain couples TRBV7-2 to TRBJ1-6; D not resolved. The germline V gene encodes CDR1 SGHTA and CDR2 FQGNSA. Trimming took off 4 bases at V and 8 bases at J, with 9 bases between the two ends. The CDR3 contains 13 residues. CDR3 amino acids: CASSWRRDSPLHF. Here the CDR3 DNA reads TGTGCCAGCAGCTGGAGGAGGGATTCACCCCTCCACTTT.

This clone showed up just once. The J gene is TRBJ1-2, the V gene TRBV5-6; no reliable D call. CDR1 SGHDT and CDR2 YYEEEE come from the germline V gene. This CDR3 spans 14 amino acids. V lost 4 bases and J 4 bases, leaving 14 bases between the germline ends. CDR3 amino acids: CASSAGGPGYGYTF. Written as DNA, the CDR3 is TGTGCCAGCAGCGCGGGCGGCCCTGGCTATGGCTACACCTTC.

This chain connects TRBV6-6 to TRBJ1-4, with 8 nucleotides matching TRBD1. The CDR3 is 14 residues long. Germline trimming cut 6 bases from V and 7 bases from J; bases unmatched to any gene: 7. The V gene's germline CDR1 is MNHNY and CDR2 SVGAGI (reference sequence). The CDR3 loop is CASRDDRGGEKLFF. CDR3 sequence (DNA): TGTGCCAGCAGGGACGACAGGGGCGGTGAAAAACTGTTTTTT.

The chain joins TRBV7-3 to TRBJ2-3; the D call may be TRBD1 or TRBD2 (5 bases each). This CDR3 is 18 amino acids long. CDR1 and CDR2 from the germline V gene are SGHTA and FQGTGA. The V end lost 4 bases, the J end lost 4 bases, and 24 bases lay between the germline ends. Here the CDR3 reads CASSSGARSQGVSDTQYF. CDR3 coding DNA: TGTGCCAGCAGCTCCGGCGCGAGGTCGCAGGGAGTATCAGATACGCAGTATTTT. Full variable domain (outside the CDR3, taken from reference TRBV7-3 and TRBJ2-3): GAGVSQTPSNKVTEKGKYVELRCDPISGHTALYWYRQSLGQGPEFLIYFQGTGAADDSGLPNDRFFAVRPEGSVSTLKIQRTERGDSAVYLCASSSGARSQGVSDTQYFGPGTRLTVL.

The V and J genes are TRBV28 and TRBJ2-5; 11 nucleotides line up with TRBD2. The CDR3 contains 16 residues. Germline assignment: CDR1 MDHEN and CDR2 SYDVKM. The J segment lost 5 bases and the V segment lost 4 bases, leaving 9 bases of the junction unmatched. In nucleotides, the CDR3 is TGTGCCAGCAGTTCAGGGACTAGCGGTAGGGGTGAGACCCAGTACTTC. This sequence encodes CASSSGTSGRGETQYF.

This clone came up once. The chain couples TRBV5-1 to TRBJ2-6; no clear D gene. Germline V gene sequence: CDR1 SGHRS, CDR2 YFSETQ. The CDR3 totals 15 residues. Trimming shortened V by 4 bases and J by 0 bases, and 8 bases separated the two germline ends. The CDR3 coding sequence is TGCGCCAGCAGCCGCGGAAGCTCTGGGGCCAACGTCCTGACTTTC. It codes for CASSRGSSGANVLTF.

CDR3 in amino acids: CASSLKIAGIEQFF. CDR3 bases: TGTGCCAGCAGCTTAAAAATAGCGGGGATTGAGCAGTTCTTC. The chain couples TRBV7-2 to TRBJ2-1; 8 bases match TRBD2. The CDR3 extends over 14 amino acids. The V gene's germline CDR1 is SGHTA and CDR2 FQGNSA. Trimming at V came to 2 bases and at J to 9 bases, leaving 6 bases not matched to a gene. The full variable domain, rest sourced from reference TRBV7-2 and TRBJ2-1, is GAGVSQSPSNKVTEKGKDVELRCDPISGHTALYWYRQSLGQGLEFLIYFQGNSAPDKSGLPSDRFSAERTGGSVSTLTIQRTQQEDSAVYLCASSLKIAGIEQFFGPGTRLTVL.

The chain carries TRBV4-2 and TRBJ1-3; TRBD1 might be the D (5 bases). Trimming cost V 0 bases and J 4 bases, with 16 bases left between them. The CDR3 covers 17 residues. Germline lookup yields CDR1 LGHNA and CDR2 YNFKEQ. The CDR3 protein is CASSQDLGRRTGNTIYF. CDR3 in DNA: TGTGCCAGCAGCCAAGATCTGGGACGAAGGACGGGAAACACCATATATTTT.

This clone was counted a single time. The chain is built from TRBV6-2 or TRBV6-3 and TRBJ1-2; D unresolved. Germline lookup yields CDR1 MNHEY and CDR2 SVGEGT. The CDR3 is 12 residues long. Trimming took 3 bases from V and 4 from J, leaving 6 bases between them. CDR3: CASSYVGYGYTF. CDR3 bases: TGTGCCAGCAGTTATGTAGGCTATGGCTACACCTTC.

The V and J genes are TRBV5-1 and TRBJ1-1; D remains ambiguous. The CDR3 length is 12 residues. V lost 6 bases and J lost 3, with 9 bases in between. Germline CDR1 is SGHRS and CDR2 is YFSETQ. DNA for the CDR3: TGCGCCAGCAAGAACGGGGACACTGAAGCTTTCTTT. This gives the protein CASKNGDTEAFF.

J is TRBJ1-2 and V is TRBV4-1; tentatively, D is TRBD1 (6 bases). V was trimmed by 4 bases and J by 6 bases, leaving 21 bases between them. Germline V lookup: CDR1 MGHRA, CDR2 YSYEKL. This CDR3 contains 16 residues. CDR3 bases: TGCGCCAGCAGCCTTTTTTCGGCAGGGGCGGCCCATGGCTACACCTTC. Its translation: CASSLFSAGAAHGYTF.

The chain links TRBV6-6 to TRBJ2-1; 12 nucleotides line up with TRBD2. The CDR3 contains 17 residues. Germline V gene lookup returns CDR1 MNHNY and CDR2 SVGAGI (reference sequence). V trimming: 5 bases; J trimming: 0 bases; junction bases outside the gene matches: 5. DNA of the CDR3: TGTGCCAGCAGTCCTAGCGGGAGGGTAAGCTCCTACAATGAGCAGTTCTTC. Translated, it gives CASSPSGRVSSYNEQFF.

The chain has TRBV27 and TRBJ1-5, with 10 positions matching TRBD1. Trimming at V came to 6 bases and at J to 6 bases, leaving 5 bases not matched to a gene. This CDR3 region has 14 residues. Per germline, CDR1 MNHEY and CDR2 SMNVEV (reference sequence). CDR3 sequence: CASRDRGTSQPQHF. In DNA form, the CDR3 reads TGTGCCAGCAGGGACAGGGGGACTTCTCAGCCCCAGCATTTT.

V and J are TRBV7-2 and TRBJ2-7, with 9 bases fitting TRBD1. The CDR3 runs to 14 residues. Germline CDR1 is SGHTA and CDR2 is FQGNSA. With 5 bases clipped from V and 1 base from J, the junction kept 3 bases outside the gene matches. The CDR3 loop is CASSRDRVSYEQYF. CDR3 DNA: TGTGCCAGCAGCCGGGACAGGGTGTCCTACGAGCAGTACTTC. The full variable domain, rest sourced from reference TRBV7-2 and TRBJ2-7, is GAGVSQSPSNKVTEKGKDVELRCDPISGHTALYWYRQSLGQGLEFLIYFQGNSAPDKSGLPSDRFSAERTGGSVSTLTIQRTQQEDSAVYLCASSRDRVSYEQYFGPGTRLTVT.

This clone was seen repeatedly, ten times or more. CDR3 in amino acids: CAGGQSNQPQHF. The CDR3 DNA reads as TGTGCCGGGGGACAGAGCAATCAGCCCCAGCATTTT. The J gene is TRBJ1-5, the V gene TRBV19; 7 bases agree with TRBD1. Germline V gene sequence: CDR1 LNHDA, CDR2 SQIVND (reference sequence). This CDR3 spans 12 amino acids. The J segment lost 1 base and the V segment lost 11 bases, leaving 2 bases of the junction unmatched.

The chain employs TRBV28 and TRBJ2-7; D is uncertain. V lost 7 bases to trimming and J lost 3 bases, with 10 bases between them. This CDR3 has 12 residues. CDR1 MDHEN and CDR2 SYDVKM come from the germline V gene. For the CDR3, the DNA is TGTGCCAGCACCTCTAGGAGCTACGAGCAGTACTTC. This gives the protein CASTSRSYEQYF.

The chain employs TRBV25-1 and TRBJ2-1; 7 nucleotides match TRBD2. The CDR3 covers 15 residues. In germline, CDR1 is MGHDK, CDR2 SYGVNS. J gave up 8 bases and V 8 bases, and 15 bases lay outside the gene matches. This CDR3 is CASSLLAEGGDEQFF. CDR3 bases: TGTGCCAGCTCTCTCCTAGCGGAGGGAGGCGATGAGCAGTTCTTC.

This clone appeared a few times. The CDR3 region is CASSEQGGSEKLFF. CDR3 coding DNA: TGTGCCAGCAGCGAACAGGGTGGCAGTGAAAAACTGTTTTTT. V is TRBV7-6 and J is TRBJ1-4; D might be TRBD1 (6 bases). CDR1 is SGHVS and CDR2 is FNYEAQ in the germline V gene. The CDR3 extends over 14 amino acids. V was trimmed by 5 bases and J by 7 bases, leaving 14 bases between them.

CDR3 amino acids: CASSLQGGNTEAFF. The DNA of the CDR3 is TGTGCCAGCTCCCTACAGGGGGGAAACACTGAAGCTTTCTTT. The chain joins TRBV18 to TRBJ1-1; 8 bases line up with TRBD1. The length of the CDR3 is 14 residues. Germline V gene data show CDR1 as KGHSH and CDR2 as LQKENI. J was trimmed by 2 bases and V by 6 bases; bases with no gene match: 5.

This chain connects TRBV5-1 to TRBJ2-1; tentatively, D is TRBD1 or TRBD2 (6 bases each). This CDR3 spans 15 amino acids. Germline CDR1 and CDR2: SGHRS and YFSETQ. Trimming took off 6 bases at V and 6 bases at J, with 19 bases between the two ends. In DNA, the CDR3 is TGCGCCAGCATTCTAGGGGACTCAGGGGCCAATGAGCAGTTCTTC. The encoded protein is CASILGDSGANEQFF.